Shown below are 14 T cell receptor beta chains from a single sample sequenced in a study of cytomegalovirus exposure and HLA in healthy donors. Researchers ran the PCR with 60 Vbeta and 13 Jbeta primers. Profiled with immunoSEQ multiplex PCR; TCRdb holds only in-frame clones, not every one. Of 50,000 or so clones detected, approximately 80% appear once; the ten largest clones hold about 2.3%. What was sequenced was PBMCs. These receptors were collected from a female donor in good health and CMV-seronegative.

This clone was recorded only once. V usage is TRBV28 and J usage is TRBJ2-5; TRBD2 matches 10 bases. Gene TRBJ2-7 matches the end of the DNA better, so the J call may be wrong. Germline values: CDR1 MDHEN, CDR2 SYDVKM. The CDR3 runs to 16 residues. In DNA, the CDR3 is TGTGCCAGCAGTCCAGCTAGCGGGAGCAGCTCCTACGAGCAGTACTTC. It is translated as CASSPASGSSSYEQYF.

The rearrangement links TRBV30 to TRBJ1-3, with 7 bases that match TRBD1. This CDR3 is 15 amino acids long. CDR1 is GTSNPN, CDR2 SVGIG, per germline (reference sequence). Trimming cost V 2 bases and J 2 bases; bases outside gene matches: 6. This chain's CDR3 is CAWSTGTATGNTIYF. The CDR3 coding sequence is TGTGCCTGGAGTACCGGGACAGCAACTGGAAACACCATATATTTT.

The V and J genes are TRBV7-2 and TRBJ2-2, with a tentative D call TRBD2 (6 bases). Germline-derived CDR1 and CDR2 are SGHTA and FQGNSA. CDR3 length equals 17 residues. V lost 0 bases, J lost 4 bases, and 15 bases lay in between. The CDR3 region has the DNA TGTGCCAGCAGCTTAGCGGGGGGTTCCCTTGTCACCGGGGAGCTGTTTTTT. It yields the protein CASSLAGGSLVTGELFF.

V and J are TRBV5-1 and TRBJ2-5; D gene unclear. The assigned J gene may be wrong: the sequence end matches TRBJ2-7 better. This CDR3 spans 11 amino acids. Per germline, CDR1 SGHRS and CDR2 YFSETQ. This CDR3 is CASSLKYEQYF. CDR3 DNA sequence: TGCGCCAGCAGCTTGAAGTACGAGCAGTACTTC.

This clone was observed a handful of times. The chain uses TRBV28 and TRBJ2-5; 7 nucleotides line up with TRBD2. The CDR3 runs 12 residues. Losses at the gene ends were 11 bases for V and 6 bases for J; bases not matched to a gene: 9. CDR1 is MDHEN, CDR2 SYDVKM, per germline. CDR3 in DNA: TGTGCCTTAGGGACTAAAGGGAAGACCCAGTACTTC. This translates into CALGTKGKTQYF.

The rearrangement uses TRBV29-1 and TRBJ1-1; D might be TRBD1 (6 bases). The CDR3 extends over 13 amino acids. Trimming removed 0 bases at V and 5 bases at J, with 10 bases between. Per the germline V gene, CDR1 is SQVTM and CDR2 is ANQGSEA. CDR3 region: CSVEEDRYTEAFF. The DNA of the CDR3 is TGCAGCGTTGAAGAAGACAGGTATACTGAAGCTTTCTTT.

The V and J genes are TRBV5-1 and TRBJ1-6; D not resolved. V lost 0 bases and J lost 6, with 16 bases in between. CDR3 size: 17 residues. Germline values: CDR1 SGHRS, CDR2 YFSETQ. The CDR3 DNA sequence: TGCGCCAGCAGCTTGGCAAACCCCGGTTCGGGTAATTCACCCCTCCACTTT. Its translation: CASSLANPGSGNSPLHF.

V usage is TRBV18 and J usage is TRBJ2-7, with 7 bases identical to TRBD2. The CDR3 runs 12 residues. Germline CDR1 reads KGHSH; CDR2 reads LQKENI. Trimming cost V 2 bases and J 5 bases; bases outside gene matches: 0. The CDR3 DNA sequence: TGTGCCAGCTCACCAGCGGGGGACGAGCAGTACTTC. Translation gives CASSPAGDEQYF.

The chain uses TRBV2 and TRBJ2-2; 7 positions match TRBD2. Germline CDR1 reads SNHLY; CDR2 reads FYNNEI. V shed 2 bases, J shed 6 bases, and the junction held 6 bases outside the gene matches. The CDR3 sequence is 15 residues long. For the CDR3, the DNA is TGTGCCAGCAGTGAATTGGGGGGAGGGCCCGGGGAGCTGTTTTTT. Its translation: CASSELGGGPGELFF.

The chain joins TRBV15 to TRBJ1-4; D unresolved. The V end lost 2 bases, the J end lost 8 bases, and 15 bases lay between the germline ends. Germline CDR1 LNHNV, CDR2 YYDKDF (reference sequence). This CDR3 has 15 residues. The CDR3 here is CATSRSQDRGEKLFF. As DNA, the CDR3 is TGTGCCACCAGCAGATCCCAGGATCGCGGGGAAAAACTGTTTTTT.

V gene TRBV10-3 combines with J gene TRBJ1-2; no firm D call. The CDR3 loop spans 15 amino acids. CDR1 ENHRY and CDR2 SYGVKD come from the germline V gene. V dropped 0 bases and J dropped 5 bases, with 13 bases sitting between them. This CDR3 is CAISESRTDVYGYTF. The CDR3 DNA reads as TGTGCCATCAGTGAGTCTCGAACTGATGTGTATGGCTACACCTTC.

CDR3 loop: CASSVLVAGGSYEQYF. CDR3 DNA sequence: TGTGCCAGCAGTGTTCTGGTCGCGGGAGGCTCCTACGAGCAGTACTTC. V is TRBV6-1 and J is TRBJ2-7, with 8 bases matching TRBD2. Germline assignment: CDR1 MNHNS and CDR2 SASEGT. This CDR3 is built from 16 residues. V dropped 4 bases and J dropped 0; count of bases not matched to a gene: 8.

CDR3 coding DNA: TGCAGCGTCTTATCTTCCGACAGCGAGGGCTACACCTTC. Its translation is CSVLSSDSEGYTF. This chain links TRBV29-1 with TRBJ1-2; D possibly corresponds to TRBD1 (5 bases). The CDR3 length is 13 residues. Looked up from germline, CDR1 is SQVTM and CDR2 is ANQGSEA. Between the trimmed V and J ends, which lost 6 bases and 8 bases, there was a span of 19 bases.

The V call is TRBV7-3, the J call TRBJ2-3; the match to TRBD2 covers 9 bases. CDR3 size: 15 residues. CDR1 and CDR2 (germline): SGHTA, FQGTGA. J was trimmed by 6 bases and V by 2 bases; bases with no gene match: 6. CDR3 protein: CASSLAGGPGDTQYF. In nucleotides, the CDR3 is TGTGCCAGCAGCTTAGCGGGGGGGCCTGGTGATACGCAGTATTTT.